This T cell receptor (beta chain) is from a study of cytomegalovirus exposure and HLA in healthy donors. Overall study results and limits: Evidence from a later analysis indicated that most CMV-associated TCR beta chains looked HLA-restricted.

With 60 Vbeta and 13 Jbeta primers, the PCR was carried out. Assay used: immunoSEQ multiplex PCR; TCRdb lists only in-frame clones, some missing. The sample has 160,000 or so clones; more than 65% are singletons. Germline V gives CDR1 MNHEY, CDR2 SMNVEV (reference sequence). The CDR3 length is 13 residues. V shed 6 bases and J 5 bases; nucleotides not matched to a gene: 6. This clone was seen a handful of times. What it recognizes is unknown. The sample consisted of PBMCs. The gene calls are TRBV27 and TRBJ2-7; TRBD1 matches 8 bases. This receptor was obtained from a woman aged 45 to 65 in good health and CMV-seronegative. The CDR3 DNA sequence: TGTGCCAGCAGGCAGGGGGCTCTCCACGAGCAGTACTTC. Translating it yields CASRQGALHEQYF.